The 15 T cell receptor beta chains listed next were all sequenced from one sample in a study of blood T cells in healthy people across ages. A second PCR of about 7 to 12 cycles used a sample-barcoded 5' primer and a J-beta primer mix. Using its own MiXCR run on the 5' RACE reads, TCRdb lists one record per CDR3 protein. The profile shows 730,000 or so distinct CDR3 sequences, about 40% of them singletons. Material for sequencing was blood. The receptor set was obtained from a woman aged 55-69 years in good health.

This clonotype turned up a few times. The chain is built from TRBV2 and TRBJ2-3; possibly TRBD1 for D (5 bases). The CDR3 sequence is 13 residues long. Trimming stripped 7 bases from V and 1 base from J, with 9 bases between. The germline CDR1 and CDR2 sequences are SNHLY and FYNNEI. In DNA, the CDR3 is TGTGCCAGCATTGGGGCGGGCACAGATACGCAGTATTTT. Translated: CASIGAGTDTQYF.

On this clonotype itself: A much larger clone differs from this one at a single base, so this may be a read error. The rearrangement links TRBV4-2 to TRBJ2-7; 9 positions agree with TRBD2. The germline CDR1 and CDR2 sequences are LGHNA and YNFKEQ. The CDR3 runs to 17 residues. After removal of 0 bases from V and 7 bases from J, the junction contained 13 bases not matched to a gene. The DNA for the CDR3 is TGTGCCAGCAGCCAAGATTTAGCGGGAGCCTCCTACAATGAGCAGTACTTC. Protein: CASSQDLAGASYNEQYF.

The chain uses TRBV24-1 and TRBJ2-4; D unclear. This CDR3 is built from 17 residues. Trimming left V 6 bases short and J 0 bases short, with 17 bases between. The germline V gene encodes CDR1 KGHDR and CDR2 SFDVKD. CDR3 DNA sequence: TGTGCCACCAGTACTCCCCCTCTGGACGGAGCCAAAAACATTCAGTACTTC. Amino acids: CATSTPPLDGAKNIQYF.

This clonotype was detected a few times. The chain employs TRBV6-2 or TRBV6-3 and TRBJ2-4; 8 bases map to TRBD1. Looked up from germline, CDR1 is MNHEY and CDR2 is SVGEGT. Trimming cost V 6 bases and J 0 bases; bases outside gene matches: 19. CDR3 length equals 20 residues. The CDR3 reads CASSRPTGAKKSLAKNIQYF. CDR3 coding DNA: TGTGCCAGCAGCCGACCGACAGGGGCAAAGAAATCCCTAGCCAAAAACATTCAGTACTTC.

This rearrangement joins TRBV30 to TRBJ1-2, with D unclear. The CDR3 covers 14 residues. Germline V lookup: CDR1 GTSNPN, CDR2 SVGIG (reference sequence). Trimming took 0 bases from V and 3 from J, leaving 11 bases between them. Here the CDR3 reads CAWSVLTSDYGYTF. DNA for the CDR3: TGTGCCTGGAGTGTATTAACATCGGACTATGGCTACACCTTC.

This clonotype was picked up a small number of times. CDR3: CASSPGRQSTDTQYF. DNA for the CDR3: TGTGCCAGCAGCCCCGGTAGACAGAGCACAGATACGCAGTATTTT. V usage is TRBV9 and J usage is TRBJ2-3; maybe TRBD1 (5 bases). Germline loops: CDR1 SGDLS, CDR2 YYNGEE. The CDR3 contains 15 residues. V lost 4 bases and J lost 0, with 12 bases in between.

The rearrangement uses TRBV19 and TRBJ2-6; D possibly corresponds to TRBD1 (6 bases). V was trimmed by 5 bases and J by 0 bases, leaving 14 bases between them. Germline V gene data show CDR1 as LNHDA and CDR2 as SQIVND (reference sequence). The CDR3 totals 17 residues. The CDR3 is CASSAGQRDSGANVLTF. DNA of the CDR3: TGTGCCAGTAGTGCCGGACAGAGAGACTCTGGGGCCAACGTCCTGACTTTC. Filled out from reference TRBV19 and TRBJ2-6, the complete variable domain reads DGGITQSPKYLFRKEGQNVTLSCEQNLNHDAMYWYRQDPGQGLRLIYYSQIVNDFQKGDIAEGYSVSREKKESFPLTVTSAQKNPTAFYLCASSAGQRDSGANVLTFGAGSRLTVL.

This clonotype came up a few times. The genes are TRBV4-2 and TRBJ2-1, with 8 bases lining up with TRBD2. V was clipped by 1 base and J by 4 bases; unmatched bases: 3. CDR1 is LGHNA, CDR2 YNFKEQ, per germline. The CDR3 length is 15 residues. The CDR3 bases are TGTGCCAGCAGCCAAGCACTAGCGGAGTACAATGAGCAGTTCTTC. It specifies CASSQALAEYNEQFF.

The V gene is TRBV5-1, the J gene TRBJ1-6; D not resolved. The CDR3 has 14 residues. The germline V gene has CDR1 SGHRS and CDR2 YFSETQ. Deletions cut 0 bases from V and 7 bases from J, with 8 bases between. Written as DNA, the CDR3 is TGCGCCAGCAGCTTGGACGGTCCAAATTCACCCCTCCACTTT. Its translation: CASSLDGPNSPLHF.

This clonotype was seen repeatedly, ten times or more. Here the CDR3 reads CASSQDRGTGNYEQYF. CDR3 coding DNA: TGTGCCAGCAGCCAGGACCGCGGGACAGGGAACTACGAGCAGTACTTC. V and J are TRBV4-2 and TRBJ2-7, with 9 bases that match TRBD1. There are 16 residues in the CDR3. The V segment lost 3 bases and the J segment 3 bases; nucleotides outside the gene matches: 9. Germline V gene sequence: CDR1 LGHNA, CDR2 YNFKEQ.

This clonotype was counted only a few times. The chain has TRBV6-5 and TRBJ2-5; D is perhaps TRBD2 (6 bases). Germline V gene data show CDR1 as MNHEY and CDR2 as SVGAGI. This CDR3 has 15 residues. The V and J ends lost 0 bases and 11 bases respectively, with 19 bases between them. Written as DNA, the CDR3 is TGTGCCAGCAGTTACTCGAGTCTAGCGCGGAGGGAGCAGTACTTC. This translates into CASSYSSLARREQYF.

V gene TRBV7-9 combines with J gene TRBJ2-3; no definite D call. This CDR3 comprises 15 residues. V lost 5 bases and J lost 0, with 12 bases in between. CDR1 is SEHNR, CDR2 FQNEAQ, per germline (reference sequence). CDR3 in DNA: TGTGCCAGCAGCCCCCCCGCGGCCAGCACAGATACGCAGTATTTT. This gives the protein CASSPPAASTDTQYF. The full variable domain, completed using reference TRBV7-9 and TRBJ2-3, is DTGVSQNPRHKITKRGQNVTFRCDPISEHNRLYWYRQTLGQGPEFLTYFQNEAQLEKSRLLSDRFSAERPKGSFSTLEIQRTEQGDSAMYLCASSPPAASTDTQYFGPGTRLTVL.

In nucleotides, the CDR3 is TGTGCCAGCAGCGTAGTCGGGGGGGAAGTAGGAGAGACCCAGTACTTC. Translating gives CASSVVGGEVGETQYF. The chain joins TRBV9 to TRBJ2-5, with 8 bases aligning to TRBD2. This CDR3 spans 16 amino acids. The germline CDR1 and CDR2 sequences are SGDLS and YYNGEE. V lost 0 bases to trimming and J lost 4 bases; unmatched junction nucleotides: 8. The whole variable domain, filled in from reference TRBV9 and TRBJ2-5, reads DSGVTQTPKHLITATGQRVTLRCSPRSGDLSVYWYQQSLDQGLQFLIQYYNGEERAKGNILERFSAQQFPDLHSELNLSSLELGDSALYFCASSVVGGEVGETQYFGPGTRLLVL.

This chain connects TRBV2 to TRBJ2-5, with TRBD2 matching 9 bases. Germline trimming cut 7 bases from V and 1 base from J; bases unmatched to any gene: 7. Germline CDR1 reads SNHLY; CDR2 reads FYNNEI. The CDR3 extends over 15 amino acids. CDR3 region: CASIPLSGSQETQYF. DNA of the CDR3: TGTGCCAGCATCCCCCTTAGCGGGAGCCAAGAGACCCAGTACTTC.

The gene calls are TRBV7-9 and TRBJ2-2; the D gene is possibly TRBD1 (6 bases). The germline CDR1 and CDR2 sequences are SEHNR and FQNEAQ (reference sequence). V lost 5 bases, J lost 0 bases, and 13 bases lay in between. This CDR3 comprises 16 residues. The CDR3 here is CASSTLRTANTGELFF. DNA for the CDR3: TGTGCCAGCAGCACCCTTCGGACAGCGAACACCGGGGAGCTGTTTTTT.